The rows below give T cell receptor beta chains drawn from one sample of a study of shared T cell receptors in the human thymus. The data were produced by immunoSEQ multiplex PCR, yet TCRdb's version contains in-frame clones alone and is incomplete. This sample carries about 400,000 clones, just under 95% of them seen once, and the ten largest clones take roughly 0.02%. The specimen sequenced was thymocytes. The receptors shown here come from a human donor. Each CDR3 is given with its conserved first and last residue. D genes are given only for firm matches. Clone size, where shown, is once, few, many, or a class for clones that have expanded.

>TRBV6-1|TRBJ2-5|NA|TRBD2
TGTGCCAGCAGTGCAAGACTAGCGATGTATGGGGAGACCCAGTACTTC
CASSARLAMYGETQYF
>TRBV11-2|TRBJ1-1|once|NA
TGTGCCAGCAGCTTTTTCGGACAGAACCTTGAAGCTTTCTTT
CASSFFGQNLEAFF
>TRBV7-7|TRBJ2-3|NA|TRBD2
TGTGCTAGCAGCTTAGGTGCGGGAGGGCCGGCAGATACGCAGTATTTT
CASSLGAGGPADTQYF
>TRBV5-4|TRBJ2-1|NA|NA
TGTGCCAGCAGCCGAAACCTACCCCTAGCCTATAGCTCCTACAATGAGCAGTTCTTC
CASSRNLPLAYSSYNEQFF
>TRBV6-4|TRBJ2-7|once|NA
TGTGCCAGCAGTGACTCGAGTGGCGGGAAGCCCTACGAGCAGTACTTC
CASSDSSGGKPYEQYF
>TRBV4-2|TRBJ2-7|NA|TRBD2
TGTGCCAGCAGCCATGGATCTAGCGGGAGCGAGCAGTACTTC
CASSHGSSGSEQYF
>TRBV28|TRBJ1-3|NA|NA
TGTGCCAGCAGCTACGGTCCCCCTGGGGCGGGAAACACCATATATTTT
CASSYGPPGAGNTIYF
>TRBV4-1|TRBJ2-1|NA|TRBD2
TGCGCCAGCAGCCTAGCGGGAGGGGGTTACAATGAGCAGTTCTTC
CASSLAGGGYNEQFF
>TRBV30|TRBJ1-2|few|TRBD1
TGTGCCTCGCCCGAGGGGGCCCCAGGAAGAGTGGATGGCTACACCTTC
CASPEGAPGRVDGYTF
>TRBV7-2|TRBJ2-7|NA|TRBD2
TGTGCCAGCAGCTCCGCGCGGGGGTTTGGAGGCGAGCAGTACTTC
CASSSARGFGGEQYF
>TRBV21-1|TRBJ2-3|NA|NA
TGTGCCAGCAGCAAAGCCTTCGGGGGGCAGGGCACAGATACGCAGTATTTT
CASSKAFGGQGTDTQYF
>TRBV2|TRBJ2-1|NA|TRBD2
TGTGCCACCGGACTAGCGGGAGGGCCATTGCGGTTCTTC
CATGLAGGPLRFF
>TRBV6-6|TRBJ1-4|NA|NA
TGTGCCAGCAAGAGCTGGGGGGGATATGAAAAACTGTTTTTT
CASKSWGGYEKLFF
>TRBV5-1|TRBJ2-4|NA|NA
TGCGCCAACGGTCTTACGGCCAAAAACATTCAGTACTTC
CANGLTAKNIQYF
>TRBV27|TRBJ2-7|NA|NA
TGTGCCAGCAGCTGTCTGGTCCAGGGTTCCTCCGAGCAGTACTTC
CASSCLVQGSSEQYF
>TRBV5-6|TRBJ1-3|NA|TRBD1
TGTGCCAGCAGCTGTAGGGACAGGGAAGGCCTCTCTGGAAACACCATATATTTT
CASSCRDREGLSGNTIYF
>TRBV27|TRBJ2-4|NA|NA
TGTGCCAGCAGCCCGCTTTGGGGGAAGGCCAAAAACATTCAGTACTTC
CASSPLWGKAKNIQYF
>TRBV6-5|TRBJ2-5|NA|NA
TGTGCCAGCAGTTACTCGACGGTGAGCCAAGAGACCCAGTACTTC
CASSYSTVSQETQYF
>TRBV6-5|TRBJ1-1|NA|NA
TGTGCCAGCAGTCCCAAGAGGGACACTGAAGCTTTCTTT
CASSPKRDTEAFF
>TRBV6-5|TRBJ2-7|NA|NA
TGTGCCAGCAGCTCGACCTACGAGCAGTACTTC
CASSSTYEQYF
>TRBV4-3|TRBJ2-1|NA|NA
TGCGCCAGCAGCCAAAAGAGGGGGACGGGGCAGTTCTTC
CASSQKRGTGQFF
>TRBV30|TRBJ2-1|once|TRBD2
TGTGCCTGGAGCCCCCATTCCCCCCGTTATGCGGGAGGCTACAATGAGCAGTTCTTC
CAWSPHSPRYAGGYNEQFF
>TRBV28|TRBJ2-7|NA|NA
TGTGCCAGCACCGCCCTTTCCTACGAGCAGTACTTC
CASTALSYEQYF
>TRBV28|TRBJ2-1|NA|TRBD1
TGTGCCAGCAGTTTAGGAGGCAGGGGGCCCAATGAGCAGTTCTTC
CASSLGGRGPNEQFF
>TRBV11-2|TRBJ2-2|NA|NA
TGTGCCAGCAGCTTAGATCGTGAAGGGGAGAACACCGGGGAGCTGTTTTTT
CASSLDREGENTGELFF
>TRBV27|TRBJ2-1|NA|TRBD2
TGTGCCAGCAGTTTAAAAGCACCGGGACTAGCGGGGCCCTTCTACAATGAGCAGTTCTTC
CASSLKAPGLAGPFYNEQFF
>TRBV4-3|TRBJ1-2|NA|NA
TGCGCCAGCAGCCAAGATCGGGCAGAGGGCTACACCTTC
CASSQDRAEGYTF
>TRBV6-4|TRBJ1-3|NA|NA
TGTGCCAGCACAGCGCGCCGCTCTGGAAACACCATATATTTT
CASTARRSGNTIYF
>TRBV27|TRBJ2-7|NA|NA
TGTGCCAGCAGTTTACCTGGGATCCACGAGCAGTACTTC
CASSLPGIHEQYF
>TRBV5-6|TRBJ1-4|NA|NA
TGTGCCAGCAGCTCCCGACCCCGACGGAATGAAAAACTGTTTTTT
CASSSRPRRNEKLFF
>TRBV18|TRBJ2-7|NA|TRBD2
TGTGCCAGCTCACCAAACAGGATCTATTTCTCTTCTAGCGGGAGGGGGAACCACGAGCAGTACTTC
CASSPNRIYFSSSGRGNHEQYF
>TRBV28|TRBJ2-7|NA|TRBD2
TGTGCGGGAGGGGCGAGCTCCTACGAGCAGTACTTC
CAGGASSYEQYF
>TRBV6-5|TRBJ1-5|NA|NA
TGTGCCAGCAGTGACGGCCCGAATCAGCCCCAGCATTTT
CASSDGPNQPQHF
>TRBV6-5|TRBJ1-3|NA|TRBD1
TGTGCCAGCAGTTACACCGGACAGGTGGGAAACACCATATATTTT
CASSYTGQVGNTIYF
>TRBV27|TRBJ2-7|NA|TRBD1
TGTGCCAGCAGTCCCCCCGGGACAGGGGGGCTGGAGCAGTACTTC
CASSPPGTGGLEQYF
>TRBV15|TRBJ2-7|NA|NA
TGTGCCACCAGCACAACGGGATTCTACGAGCAGTACTTC
CATSTTGFYEQYF